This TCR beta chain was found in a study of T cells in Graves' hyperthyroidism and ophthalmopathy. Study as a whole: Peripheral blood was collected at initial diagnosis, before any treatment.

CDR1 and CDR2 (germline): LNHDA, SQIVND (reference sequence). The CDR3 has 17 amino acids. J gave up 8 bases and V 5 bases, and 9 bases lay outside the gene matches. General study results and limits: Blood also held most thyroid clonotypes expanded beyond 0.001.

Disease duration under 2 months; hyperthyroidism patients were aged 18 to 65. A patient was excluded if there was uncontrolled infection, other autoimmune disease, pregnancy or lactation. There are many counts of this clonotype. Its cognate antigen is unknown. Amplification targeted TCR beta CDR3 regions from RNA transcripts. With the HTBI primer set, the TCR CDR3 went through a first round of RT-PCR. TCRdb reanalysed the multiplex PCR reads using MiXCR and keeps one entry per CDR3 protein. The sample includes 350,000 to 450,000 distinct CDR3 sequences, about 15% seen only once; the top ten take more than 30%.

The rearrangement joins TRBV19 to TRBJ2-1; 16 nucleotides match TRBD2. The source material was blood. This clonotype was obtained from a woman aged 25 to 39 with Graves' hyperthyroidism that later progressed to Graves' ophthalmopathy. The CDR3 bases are TGTGCCAGTAGTTCACCGGGACTAGCGGGAGGGCCGGATGAGCAGTTCTTC. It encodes CASSSPGLAGGPDEQFF.